These 18 T cell receptor beta chains originate from one sample sequenced in a study of blood T cells in healthy people across ages. A second PCR, run for roughly 6 to 11 cycles, used a sample-barcoded 5' primer plus a J-beta primer mix. TCRdb independently ran MiXCR on the 5' RACE reads; one entry per CDR3 protein. The sample contains 800,000 to 950,000 distinct CDR3 sequences, 25% to 30% of which appear only once. This same sample was also taken into another study, of T cells of mothers and their children.

Source material: blood. Receptors originate from a woman aged 40-49 years in good health.

This clonotype showed up just a few times. CDR3 DNA: TGTGCCAGCACCCCTGCAGGACGGGATGGCTACACCTTC. Translation: CASTPAGRDGYTF. V usage is TRBV6-1 and J usage is TRBJ1-2; D gene uncertain. This CDR3 contains 13 residues. Germline lookup yields CDR1 MNHNS and CDR2 SASEGT. The V and J ends lost 7 bases and 6 bases respectively, with 15 bases between them.

The chain uses TRBV12-3 or TRBV12-4 and TRBJ2-7; tentative D call: TRBD1 (5 bases). The CDR3 contains 12 residues. V was shortened by 6 bases and J by 3 bases, with 9 bases between the two germline ends. The CDR3 is CASRGPHYEQYF. DNA of the CDR3: TGTGCCAGCAGGGGGCCCCACTACGAGCAGTACTTC.

This sequence joins TRBV6-5 and TRBJ2-2; the D is unclear. Trimming removed 0 bases at V and 6 bases at J, with 11 bases between. From germline, CDR1 is MNHEY and CDR2 SVGAGI. This CDR3 has 15 amino acids. The chain's CDR3 is CASSYSLDLSGELFF. The CDR3 DNA sequence: TGTGCCAGCAGTTACTCTTTAGATCTCTCCGGGGAGCTGTTTTTT.

The table lists this clonotype with many counts. The chain links TRBV4-3 to TRBJ2-1; 8 positions match TRBD1. Per the germline V gene, CDR1 is LGHNA and CDR2 is YSLEER. The CDR3 has 16 residues. Trimming removed 5 bases from V and 0 bases from J; junction bases left unmatched: 6. The CDR3 nucleotides read TGCGCCAGCAGCGACGACAGGGGCCGCTCCTACAATGAGCAGTTCTTC. The encoded protein is CASSDDRGRSYNEQFF.

This chain links TRBV6-1 with TRBJ2-7; 8 nucleotides agree with TRBD1. CDR3 size: 14 residues. The germline gives CDR1 MNHNS, CDR2 SASEGT. V lost 6 bases to trimming and J lost 2 bases; unmatched junction nucleotides: 6. CDR3 nucleotide sequence: TGTGCCAGCAGAGACAGGGGAGCCCCCTACGAGCAGTACTTC. Amino acids: CASRDRGAPYEQYF.

This clonotype occurred many times. The chain couples TRBV7-2 to TRBJ2-5; 10 nucleotides align to TRBD1. V was clipped by 5 bases and J by 11 bases; unmatched bases: 23. This CDR3 region has 18 residues. Per the germline V gene, CDR1 is SGHTA and CDR2 is FQGNSA. The CDR3 sequence: CASSPHGTKPGQGYEQYF. CDR3 DNA: TGTGCCAGCAGCCCACATGGGACCAAACCGGGACAGGGGTATGAGCAGTACTTC.

This clonotype was seen a few times. V is TRBV2 and J is TRBJ1-5; TRBD1 matches at 8 bases. The CDR3 length is 15 residues. In germline, CDR1 is SNHLY, CDR2 FYNNEI. With V trimmed by 3 bases and J by 2 bases, 3 bases remained unmatched. The chain's CDR3 is CASSDRGLGNQPQHF. DNA for the CDR3: TGTGCCAGCAGTGACAGGGGGCTCGGCAATCAGCCCCAGCATTTT.

A remark on this clonotype: At one boundary the junction diverges from the germline segment, which might be a read error. The V call is TRBV9, the J call TRBJ1-1; D uncertain. Germline assignment: CDR1 SGDLS and CDR2 YYNGEE. The CDR3 sequence is 14 residues long. The CDR3: CASSLSSAHTEVFF. In DNA, the CDR3 is TGTGCCAGCAGCCTGAGTTCAGCGCACACTGAAGTTTTCTTT.

This clonotype was detected only once. Mismatch with germline at one junction end may stem from a read error. The rearrangement joins TRBV7-2 to TRBJ2-7, with D possibly called TRBD1 or TRBD2 (5 bases each). Germline CDR1 and CDR2: SGHTA and FQGNSA. CDR3 size: 15 residues. CDR3 DNA: TGTGCCGGCAGCTTAAAGGTCGGGACGCCTTACGAGCAGTACTTC. It specifies CAGSLKVGTPYEQYF.

This clonotype was seen a few times. A read error may explain this, as a much larger clone is one base away. This sequence joins TRBV20-1 and TRBJ1-2; D uncertain. The germline V gene encodes CDR1 DFQATT and CDR2 SNEGSKA (reference sequence). V was cut by 1 base and J by 0 bases, with 9 bases left in between. This CDR3 is built from 14 residues. CDR3 loop: CSARVAVANYGYTF. The CDR3 coding sequence is TGCAGTGCTAGAGTAGCAGTAGCTAACTATGGCTACACCTTC.

The CDR3 bases are TGTGCCAGCAGCTACGGCTACACTAGCGGGGGGGCCCGGGAGACCCAGTACTTC. This gives the protein CASSYGYTSGGARETQYF. The chain joins TRBV27 to TRBJ2-5; 13 bases line up with TRBD2. V was clipped by 6 bases and J by 5 bases; unmatched bases: 15. Germline V gene sequence: CDR1 MNHEY, CDR2 SMNVEV (reference sequence). The CDR3 is 18 residues long.

This rearrangement joins TRBV20-1 to TRBJ2-7; either TRBD1 or TRBD2 may fit D (7 bases each). Trimming removed 6 bases from V and 3 bases from J, with 24 bases in between. The germline gives CDR1 DFQATT, CDR2 SNEGSKA (reference sequence). The CDR3 extends over 16 amino acids. The CDR3 nucleotides are TGCAGTGCGGGCGATCAGACGGCGGGGGACAGCTACGAGCAGTACTTC. Protein product: CSAGDQTAGDSYEQYF.

This clonotype was seen only once. V usage is TRBV20-1 and J usage is TRBJ2-4; 7 bases line up with TRBD1. CDR1 and CDR2 (germline): DFQATT, SNEGSKA (reference sequence). This CDR3 region has 17 residues. With 1 base clipped from V and 0 bases from J, the junction kept 9 bases outside the gene matches. CDR3: CSARGGQTQLAKNIQYF. The CDR3 DNA is TGCAGTGCTAGAGGGGGACAGACCCAACTAGCCAAAAACATTCAGTACTTC.

Only a few counts were recorded for this clonotype. This chain's CDR3 is CASSTTRQGSYTF. In DNA form, the CDR3 reads TGTGCCAGCAGTACTACAAGACAGGGGAGCTACACCTTC. The J gene is TRBJ1-2, the V gene TRBV12-3 or TRBV12-4; 8 bases agree with TRBD1. This CDR3 is built from 13 residues. V lost 5 bases to trimming and J lost 9 bases; unmatched junction nucleotides: 8.

The V gene is TRBV20-1, the J gene TRBJ2-7, with 7 bases matching TRBD1. In germline, CDR1 is DFQATT, CDR2 SNEGSKA (reference sequence). The CDR3 contains 15 residues. The J segment lost 0 bases and the V segment lost 4 bases, leaving 9 bases of the junction unmatched. The CDR3 here is CSAKTGTAVSYEQYF. In DNA form, the CDR3 reads TGCAGTGCTAAAACCGGGACAGCCGTCTCCTACGAGCAGTACTTC.

This chain uses TRBV9 with TRBJ1-1; tentative D call: TRBD1 (5 bases). V shed 6 bases and J shed 3 bases, with 15 bases lying between them. The CDR3 covers 14 residues. Germline values: CDR1 SGDLS, CDR2 YYNGEE. CDR3 amino acids: CASTRVGGYTEAFF. Here the CDR3 DNA reads TGTGCCAGCACACGTGTGGGGGGGTACACTGAAGCTTTCTTT.

This clonotype has just a few counts. This chain uses TRBV4-1 with TRBJ1-1; D ambiguous. V shed 4 bases and J shed 6 bases, with 18 bases lying between them. The CDR3 covers 15 residues. The germline V gene encodes CDR1 MGHRA and CDR2 YSYEKL. The CDR3 spells CASSRIQGLFAEAFF. For the CDR3, the DNA is TGCGCCAGCAGCCGCATACAAGGTCTATTCGCTGAAGCTTTCTTT.

The chain uses TRBV28 and TRBJ1-1; TRBD1 is a possible D gene (6 bases). This CDR3 is built from 15 residues. V was shortened by 2 bases and J by 4 bases, with 14 bases between the two germline ends. The V gene's germline CDR1 is MDHEN and CDR2 SYDVKM. The CDR3 here is CASSLRGNRATEAFF. The CDR3 bases are TGTGCCAGCAGTTTAAGGGGGAACAGGGCCACTGAAGCTTTCTTT.